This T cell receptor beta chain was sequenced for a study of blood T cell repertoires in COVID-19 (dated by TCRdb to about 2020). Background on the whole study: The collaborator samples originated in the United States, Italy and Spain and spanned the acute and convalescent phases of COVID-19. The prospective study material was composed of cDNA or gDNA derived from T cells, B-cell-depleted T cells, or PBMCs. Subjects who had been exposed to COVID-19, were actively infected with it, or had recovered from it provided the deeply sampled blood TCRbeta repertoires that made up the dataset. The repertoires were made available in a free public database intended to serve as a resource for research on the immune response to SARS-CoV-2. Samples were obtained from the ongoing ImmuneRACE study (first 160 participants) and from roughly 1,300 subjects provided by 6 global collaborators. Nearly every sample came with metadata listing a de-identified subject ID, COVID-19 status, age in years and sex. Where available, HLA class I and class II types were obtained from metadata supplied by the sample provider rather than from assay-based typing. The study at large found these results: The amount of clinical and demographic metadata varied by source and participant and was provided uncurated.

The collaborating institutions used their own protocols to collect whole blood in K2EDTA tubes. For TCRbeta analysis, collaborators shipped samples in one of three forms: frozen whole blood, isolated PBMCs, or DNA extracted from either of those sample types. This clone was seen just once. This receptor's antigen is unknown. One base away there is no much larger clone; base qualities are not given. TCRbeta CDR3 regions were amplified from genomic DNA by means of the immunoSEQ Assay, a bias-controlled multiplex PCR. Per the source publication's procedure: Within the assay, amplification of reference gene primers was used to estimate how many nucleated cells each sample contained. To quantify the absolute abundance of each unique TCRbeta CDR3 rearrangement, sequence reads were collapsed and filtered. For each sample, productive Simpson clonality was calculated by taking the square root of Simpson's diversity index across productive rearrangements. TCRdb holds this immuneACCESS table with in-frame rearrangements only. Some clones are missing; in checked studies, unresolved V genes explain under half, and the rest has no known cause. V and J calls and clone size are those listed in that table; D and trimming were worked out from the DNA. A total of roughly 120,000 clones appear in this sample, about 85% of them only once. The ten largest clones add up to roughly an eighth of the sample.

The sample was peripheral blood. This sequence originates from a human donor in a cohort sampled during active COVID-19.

The CDR3 protein sequence reads: CASSARGSTDTQYF. The nucleotides are TGTGCCAGCAGCGCCAGGGGTAGCACAGATACGCAGTATTTT. Here the chain combines TRBV2 and TRBJ2-3, with TRBD1 perhaps the D gene, on 6 matching bases. CDR1 SNHLY and CDR2 FYNNEI are derived from the germline V gene. Including the terminal cysteine and phenylalanine, the CDR3 comprises 14 residues. The CDR3 DNA has 42 bases and is translated from base 1. V is reduced by 6 bases and J by 0 bases, leaving a spacing of 10 bases between them.